The 22 T cell receptor beta chains reported below all come from one sample, sequenced in a study of T cells in Graves' hyperthyroidism and ophthalmopathy. Amplification yielded TCR beta CDR3 regions, with RNA transcripts as the source. First-round RT-PCR targeting the TCR CDR3 was performed with the HTBI primer set. TCRdb re-derived calls from the multiplex PCR reads in MiXCR, one entry per CDR3 protein. Among hundreds of thousands of distinct CDR3 sequences listed, roughly 15% were seen once. Sequenced material: blood. These receptors all come from a man between 18 and 29 years old with Graves' ophthalmopathy.

This clonotype showed up many times. The rearrangement joins TRBV9 to TRBJ2-5, with 8 bases matching TRBD1. Germline lookup yields CDR1 SGDLS and CDR2 YYNGEE. V dropped 5 bases and J dropped 2; count of bases not matched to a gene: 2. The CDR3 extends over 13 amino acids. The CDR3 coding sequence is TGTGCCAGCAGGGGACAGGAGCAAGAGACCCAGTACTTC. It specifies CASRGQEQETQYF.

In its sample, this clonotype was seen many times. The CDR3 loop reads CASSETDGSSADTQYF. The CDR3, as DNA: TGTGCCAGCAGTGAAACGGACGGGAGTTCCGCAGATACGCAGTATTTT. The chain carries TRBV6-1 and TRBJ2-3; the D gene is possibly TRBD2 (6 bases). Deletions cut 2 bases from V and 4 bases from J, with 16 bases between. This CDR3 has 16 residues. Germline V gives CDR1 MNHNS, CDR2 SASEGT.

This clonotype was observed a few times. A much larger clone lies a single base off, so this may be a read error. The V and J genes are TRBV20-1 and TRBJ2-3, with a tentative D call TRBD1 (5 bases). Trimming pared 0 bases from V and 5 bases from J, leaving 15 bases between. The CDR3 is made up of 15 amino acids. From germline, CDR1 is DFQATT and CDR2 SNEGSKA (reference sequence). CDR3 region: CSARDRGAGIDTQYF. DNA of the CDR3: TGCAGTGCTAGAGATCGTGGGGCAGGGATAGATACGCAGTATTTT.

This clonotype was picked up many times. V usage is TRBV11-3 and J usage is TRBJ2-6; D is undetermined. Germline V gives CDR1 SGHNT, CDR2 YENEEA. V lost 6 bases to trimming and J lost 2 bases, with 8 bases between them. The CDR3 runs 14 residues. The CDR3 sequence: CASREITGANVLTF. The CDR3 region has the DNA TGTGCCAGCAGAGAAATCACTGGGGCCAACGTCCTGACTTTC.

V usage is TRBV6-1 and J usage is TRBJ2-7, with D possibly called TRBD1 or TRBD2 (6 bases each). V was trimmed by 8 bases and J by 2 bases, leaving 16 bases between them. The CDR3 has 14 amino acids. Germline CDR1 and CDR2: MNHNS and SASEGT. CDR3 residues: CASVGGSFPYEQYF. The CDR3 bases are TGTGCCAGCGTGGGGGGCTCTTTCCCCTACGAGCAGTACTTC.

In its sample, this clonotype was seen a few times. In this CDR3 the conserved last residue, phenylalanine or tryptophan, is missing, so a read error is likely. V and J are TRBV12-3 or TRBV12-4 and TRBJ1-3; TRBD1 matches 7 bases. The junction had 4 bases not matched to a gene; V was cut back by 6 bases and J by 2 bases. The CDR3 runs to 14 residues. The CDR3 nucleotides are TGTGCCAGCAGCACGACAGGGACTGGAAACACCATATATCTT. The encoded protein is CASSTTGTGNTIYL.

A note on this clonotype: The germline gene is not matched at one end of the junction; a read error may be the cause. The CDR3 reads CSARDWGGALETQCF. The CDR3 nucleotides read TGCAGTGCTAGAGATTGGGGGGGGGCCTTAGAGACCCAGTGCTTC. V gene TRBV20-1 combines with J gene TRBJ2-5; possibly TRBD2 for D (7 bases). The CDR3 consists of 15 residues. Germline V lookup: CDR1 DFQATT, CDR2 SNEGSKA (reference sequence).

This clonotype was counted many times. V gene TRBV2 combines with J gene TRBJ1-2; the D gene is possibly TRBD1 (5 bases). This CDR3 contains 15 residues. Germline lookup yields CDR1 SNHLY and CDR2 FYNNEI. Trimming removed 7 bases at V and 0 bases at J, with 15 bases between. CDR3 in DNA: TGTGCCAGCAATTTCCCGCAGGGAGCTAACTATGGCTACACCTTC. Encoded protein: CASNFPQGANYGYTF.

In this sample, this clonotype turned up many times. The chain joins TRBV15 to TRBJ2-3; TRBD1 might be the D (6 bases). Trimming stripped 2 bases from V and 2 bases from J, with 14 bases between. This CDR3 has 16 residues. CDR1 and CDR2 (germline): LNHNV, YYDKDF (reference sequence). CDR3 residues: CATSRQTGLITDTQYF. For the CDR3, the DNA is TGTGCCACCAGCAGACAGACAGGATTGATCACAGATACGCAGTATTTT.

This clonotype was detected only a few times. V usage is TRBV6-1 and J usage is TRBJ2-1, with TRBD2 matching 7 bases. The CDR3 sequence is 16 residues long. After removal of 5 bases from V and 4 bases from J, the junction contained 11 bases not matched to a gene. Germline V gene data show CDR1 as MNHNS and CDR2 as SASEGT. CDR3 nucleotides: TGTGCCAGCAGTCCCATTCGCGGGAGTGGGTACAATGAGCAGTTCTTC. This codes for CASSPIRGSGYNEQFF.

Remarks on this clonotype: An end of the junction differs from the germline gene, which may be a read error. The chain recombines TRBV5-1 with TRBJ1-1, with D possibly matching TRBD1 (5 bases). The germline gives CDR1 SGHRS, CDR2 YFSETQ. The CDR3 loop spans 12 amino acids. Written as DNA, the CDR3 is TGTGCCAGCAGCAACAGGAACACTGAAGCTTCCTTT. Protein product: CASSNRNTEASF.

This clonotype was counted ten times or more. V gene TRBV30 combines with J gene TRBJ2-7; weak D call: TRBD1 (5 bases). Trimming cost V 0 bases and J 2 bases, with 8 bases left between them. The CDR3 is 13 residues long. CDR1 is GTSNPN, CDR2 SVGIG, per germline (reference sequence). In nucleotides, the CDR3 is TGTGCCTGGAGTGTGGGCAGGGCCTACGAGCAGTACTTC. Encoded protein: CAWSVGRAYEQYF.

This clonotype was counted at least ten times. This chain joins TRBV3-1 and TRBJ1-6; no clear D gene. Germline-derived CDR1 and CDR2 are LGHDT and YNNKEL (reference sequence). Trimming removed 3 bases at V and 6 bases at J, with 12 bases between. The CDR3 covers 15 residues. The CDR3 DNA reads as TGTGCCAGCAGCCATGAAAGGAGATTTAATTCACCCCTCCACTTT. Protein sequence: CASSHERRFNSPLHF.

In this sample, this clonotype turned up many times. This chain links TRBV6-1 with TRBJ1-1; no clear D gene. The length of the CDR3 is 12 residues. Germline V gene sequence: CDR1 MNHNS, CDR2 SASEGT. V was clipped by 7 bases and J by 1 base, with 7 bases between them. DNA of the CDR3: TGTGCCAGCACCAACCGGAACACTGAAGCTTTCTTT. This encodes CASTNRNTEAFF.

This clonotype was seen many times. This sequence joins TRBV14 and TRBJ1-5; D remains unclear. Germline CDR1 SGHDN, CDR2 FVKESK. Trimming took 0 bases from V and 6 from J, leaving 6 bases between them. The CDR3 runs 13 residues. The CDR3 region is CASSQDWSQPQHF. The CDR3 DNA follows: TGTGCCAGCAGCCAAGATTGGTCTCAGCCCCAGCATTTT.

The chain combines TRBV5-6 with TRBJ2-7; D uncertain. CDR1 is SGHDT and CDR2 is YYEEEE in the germline V gene. V dropped 4 bases and J dropped 0 bases, with 17 bases sitting between them. The CDR3 length is 16 residues. DNA of the CDR3: TGTGCCAGCAGCGCACTTCGGGTGCTACCCTCCTACGAGCAGTACTTC. This translates into CASSALRVLPSYEQYF. Full variable domain (rest looked up from reference TRBV5-6 and TRBJ2-7): DAGVTQSPTHLIKTRGQQVTLRCSPKSGHDTVSWYQQALGQGPQFIFQYYEEEERQRGNFPDRFSGHQFPNYSSELNVNALLLGDSALYLCASSALRVLPSYEQYFGPGTRLTVT.

This clonotype has ten or more counts. The rearrangement links TRBV30 to TRBJ1-2, with D unresolved. The CDR3 extends over 10 amino acids. Germline V gene data show CDR1 as GTSNPN and CDR2 as SVGIG (reference sequence). The V end lost 8 bases, the J end lost 8 bases, and 12 bases lay between the germline ends. The CDR3 bases are TGTGCCGGGTGGGGAGGAGGCTACACCTTC. It encodes CAGWGGGYTF.

Ten or more counts support this clonotype. The rearrangement joins TRBV7-9 to TRBJ2-7; 13 bases align to TRBD2. Trimming cost V 5 bases and J 5 bases; bases outside gene matches: 12. Germline assignment: CDR1 SEHNR and CDR2 FQNEAQ (reference sequence). This CDR3 region has 17 residues. CDR3 protein: CASSRTSGRAPGDEQYF. In DNA, the CDR3 is TGTGCCAGCAGCCGAACTAGCGGGAGGGCCCCTGGGGACGAGCAGTACTTC.

The chain recombines TRBV6-1 with TRBJ2-7; TRBD2 agrees at 7 bases. The length of the CDR3 is 14 residues. V lost 6 bases and J lost 2; bases outside the gene matches: 7. Germline V gene data show CDR1 as MNHNS and CDR2 as SASEGT. CDR3 residues: CASSLAGDTYEQYF. In DNA, the CDR3 is TGTGCCAGCAGCTTAGCGGGCGATACCTACGAGCAGTACTTC.

This clonotype was recorded many times. The chain joins TRBV27 to TRBJ1-2; D possibly corresponds to TRBD1 (5 bases). There are 15 residues in the CDR3. Per germline, CDR1 MNHEY and CDR2 SMNVEV (reference sequence). V shed 5 bases and J shed 0 bases, with 13 bases lying between them. The CDR3 protein is CASSGGGATNYGYTF. DNA of the CDR3: TGTGCCAGCAGTGGAGGCGGGGCTACTAACTATGGCTACACCTTC.

This clonotype was counted many times. This chain uses TRBV12-3 or TRBV12-4 with TRBJ2-2; D is perhaps TRBD2 (6 bases). V was shortened by 6 bases and J by 5 bases, with 16 bases between the two germline ends. The CDR3 is 15 amino acids. CDR3 loop: CASSLGGTWTGELFF. The CDR3 region has the DNA TGTGCCAGCAGCCTCGGTGGGACTTGGACCGGGGAGCTGTTTTTT.

Ten or more counts support this clonotype. The gene calls are TRBV6-1 and TRBJ2-5, with TRBD1 identical over 7 bases. Germline trimming cut 6 bases from V and 4 bases from J; bases unmatched to any gene: 8. The germline V gene encodes CDR1 MNHNS and CDR2 SASEGT. The CDR3 has 14 residues. CDR3 sequence reads: CASRVDRAGETQYF. The CDR3 DNA is TGTGCCAGCAGGGTTGACAGGGCTGGAGAGACCCAGTACTTC.